Listed below are T cell receptor beta chains from one sample, sequenced in a study of Ad26.COV2.S vaccination and SARS-CoV-2 variants. Sequencing used immunoSEQ multiplex PCR; TCRdb keeps in-frame clones, though not all of them. The sample has about 420,000 clones; roughly 88% are singletons. Sequenced material: peripheral blood, taken in a trial of Ad26.COV2.S vaccine versus placebo. All receptors derive from a person between 18 and 59 years old who received the Ad26.COV2.S COVID-19 vaccine or a placebo. Both conserved end residues are part of each CDR3. The D gene is left open where the match is weak. The listing skips clone size in some rows; elsewhere it reads once, few, many or a size class.

clone_size: NA
d_call: NA
v_call: TRBV19
j_call: TRBJ2-7
cdr3_aa: CASSRGFRSYEQYF
cdr3_nt: TGTGCCAGTAGCCGGGGATTCCGAAGTTACGAGCAGTACTTC

clone_size: NA
d_call: NA
v_call: TRBV11-3
j_call: TRBJ2-1
cdr3_aa: CASSPDGYNEQFF
cdr3_nt: TGTGCCAGCAGCCCGGACGGTTACAATGAGCAGTTCTTC

clone_size: NA
d_call: NA
v_call: TRBV27
j_call: TRBJ1-4
cdr3_aa: CASSLLSPKLATNEKLFF
cdr3_nt: TGTGCCAGCAGTTTATTGAGCCCGAAGCTAGCAACTAATGAAAAACTGTTTTTT

clone_size: NA
d_call: NA
v_call: TRBV11-2
j_call: TRBJ1-3
cdr3_aa: CASSLVGLAGNTIYF
cdr3_nt: TGTGCCAGCAGCTTAGTAGGGCTCGCCGGAAACACCATATATTTT

clone_size: NA
d_call: TRBD1
v_call: TRBV3-1/TRBV3-2
j_call: TRBJ1-1
cdr3_aa: CASSQVIRTGNTEAFF
cdr3_nt: TGTGCCAGCAGCCAAGTTATAAGGACAGGGAACACTGAAGCTTTCTTT

clone_size: NA
d_call: TRBD2
v_call: TRBV10-3
j_call: TRBJ2-1
cdr3_aa: CAIRTTSGAVDEQFF
cdr3_nt: TGTGCCATCAGGACGACTAGCGGGGCCGTTGATGAGCAGTTCTTC

clone_size: NA
d_call: NA
v_call: TRBV27
j_call: TRBJ2-2
cdr3_aa: CASRSLTQISGNTGELFF
cdr3_nt: TGTGCCAGCAGGTCCCTCACTCAGATTTCGGGGAACACCGGGGAGCTGTTTTTT

clone_size: NA
d_call: NA
v_call: TRBV7-2
j_call: TRBJ2-3
cdr3_aa: CASSLARARGDTQYF
cdr3_nt: TGTGCCAGCAGCCTCGCTCGGGCGAGGGGGGATACGCAGTATTTT

clone_size: once
d_call: TRBD1
v_call: TRBV6-5
j_call: TRBJ2-6
cdr3_aa: CASSFGTAGANVLTF
cdr3_nt: TGTGCCAGCAGTTTCGGGACAGCTGGGGCCAACGTCCTGACTTTC

clone_size: few
d_call: NA
v_call: TRBV21-1
j_call: TRBJ2-7
cdr3_aa: CASSALPGQAYEQYF
cdr3_nt: TGTGCCAGCAGCGCCCTACCGGGACAGGCCTACGAGCAGTACTTC

clone_size: NA
d_call: TRBD1
v_call: TRBV5-1
j_call: TRBJ2-7
cdr3_aa: CASSLYTGEAYEQYF
cdr3_nt: TGCGCCAGCAGCTTGTACACAGGGGAAGCCTACGAGCAGTACTTC

clone_size: NA
d_call: NA
v_call: TRBV18
j_call: TRBJ1-2
cdr3_aa: CASSPDLSGGYTF
cdr3_nt: TGTGCCAGCTCACCGGACCTCTCGGGCGGCTACACCTTC

clone_size: NA
d_call: NA
v_call: TRBV11-3
j_call: TRBJ1-5
cdr3_aa: CASSLGGNGYSNQPQHF
cdr3_nt: TGTGCCAGCAGCTTAGGCGGGAACGGATATAGCAATCAGCCCCAGCATTTT

clone_size: NA
d_call: TRBD1
v_call: TRBV5-1
j_call: TRBJ2-7
cdr3_aa: CASSATGGDTEQYF
cdr3_nt: TGCGCCAGCAGCGCCACAGGGGGCGACACCGAGCAGTACTTC

clone_size: once
d_call: NA
v_call: TRBV12-5
j_call: TRBJ1-1
cdr3_aa: CASGLAGLEAFF
cdr3_nt: TGTGCTAGTGGTTTGGCAGGTCTTGAAGCTTTCTTT

clone_size: NA
d_call: NA
v_call: TRBV7-9
j_call: TRBJ1-1
cdr3_aa: CASSPEAGVWNTEAFF
cdr3_nt: TGTGCCAGCAGCCCCGAGGCAGGGGTCTGGAACACTGAAGCTTTCTTT

clone_size: NA
d_call: TRBD1
v_call: TRBV2
j_call: TRBJ2-2
cdr3_aa: CATPTGANTGELFF
cdr3_nt: TGTGCCACCCCGACAGGGGCGAACACCGGGGAGCTGTTTTTT

clone_size: NA
d_call: NA
v_call: TRBV19
j_call: TRBJ2-1
cdr3_aa: CASSSTTTSSYNEQFF
cdr3_nt: TGTGCCAGTAGTTCCACGACAACTAGCTCCTACAATGAGCAGTTCTTC

clone_size: once
d_call: NA
v_call: TRBV5-6
j_call: TRBJ1-6
cdr3_aa: CASSLDPHF
cdr3_nt: TGTGCCAGCAGCTTGGACCCCCACTTT

clone_size: NA
d_call: NA
v_call: TRBV6-5
j_call: TRBJ1-4
cdr3_aa: CASSYARFGHEKLFF
cdr3_nt: TGTGCCAGCAGTTACGCCCGTTTTGGGCATGAAAAACTGTTTTTT

clone_size: NA
d_call: TRBD2
v_call: TRBV27
j_call: TRBJ2-3
cdr3_aa: CASSLTSGADTQYF
cdr3_nt: TGTGCCAGCAGTTTGACTAGCGGAGCAGATACGCAGTATTTT

clone_size: NA
d_call: NA
v_call: TRBV5-1
j_call: TRBJ1-4
cdr3_aa: CASSDTGLNEKLFF
cdr3_nt: TGCGCCAGCAGCGATACAGGGCTTAATGAAAAACTGTTTTTT

clone_size: NA
d_call: NA
v_call: TRBV25-1
j_call: TRBJ1-2
cdr3_aa: CASSDSRVGRLSYGYTF
cdr3_nt: TGTGCCAGCAGTGATTCCCGGGTAGGGCGGCTAAGCTATGGCTACACCTTC

clone_size: NA
d_call: NA
v_call: TRBV19
j_call: TRBJ1-4
cdr3_aa: CASSIRIGNEKLFF
cdr3_nt: TGTGCCAGTAGTATAAGGATAGGGAATGAAAAACTGTTTTTT

clone_size: once
d_call: TRBD2
v_call: TRBV7-8
j_call: TRBJ2-7
cdr3_aa: CASTPYRGLAGGRGYEQYF
cdr3_nt: TGTGCCAGCACCCCCTACCGGGGACTAGCGGGGGGCCGTGGCTACGAGCAGTACTTC

clone_size: NA
d_call: NA
v_call: TRBV6-5
j_call: TRBJ1-1
cdr3_aa: CASSYSRGNTEAFF
cdr3_nt: TGTGCCAGCAGTTACTCTCGGGGGAACACTGAAGCTTTCTTT

clone_size: NA
d_call: TRBD2
v_call: TRBV19
j_call: TRBJ2-5
cdr3_aa: CASSIFASGGDQETQYF
cdr3_nt: TGTGCCAGTAGTATCTTCGCTAGCGGGGGTGATCAAGAGACCCAGTACTTC

clone_size: once
d_call: TRBD1
v_call: TRBV5-4
j_call: TRBJ1-1
cdr3_aa: CASSYGTDEYTEAFF
cdr3_nt: TGTGCCAGCAGTTACGGGACAGATGAATACACTGAAGCTTTCTTT

clone_size: NA
d_call: TRBD1
v_call: TRBV5-4
j_call: TRBJ1-5
cdr3_aa: CASSFQGESPQHF
cdr3_nt: TGTGCCAGCAGCTTCCAGGGGGAAAGTCCCCAGCATTTT

clone_size: NA
d_call: TRBD2
v_call: TRBV19
j_call: TRBJ2-2
cdr3_aa: CASSTGLAYDGELFF
cdr3_nt: TGTGCCAGTAGTACCGGACTAGCGTATGACGGGGAGCTGTTTTTT

clone_size: NA
d_call: NA
v_call: TRBV5-4
j_call: TRBJ1-4
cdr3_aa: CASRAAGNEKLFF
cdr3_nt: TGTGCCAGCAGGGCGGCGGGAAATGAAAAACTGTTTTTT